The rows below give T cell receptor beta chains drawn from one sample of a study of identifying expanded T cells in peripheral blood. TCRdb's copy holds only in-frame clones and misses some; the assay was immunoSEQ multiplex PCR. This sample has 81,000 or so clones; over 80% occur once, and the top ten carry about 20%. The sequencing sample was made of blood. All receptors come from a person between 18 and 69 years old in good health. Each CDR3 is given with its conserved first and last residue. The D gene is left open where the match is weak. Only part of the rows carry a size: once, few, many, or a class if the clone is expanded.

j_call clone_size v_call d_call cdr3_nt cdr3_aa
TRBJ1-5 - TRBV4-3 - TGCGCCAGCAGCCCCACAGGGAGCAATCAGCCCCAGCATTTT CASSPTGSNQPQHF
TRBJ1-2 - TRBV5-4 - TGTGCCAGCAGCGCCGACAGCAACTATGGCTACACCTTC CASSADSNYGYTF
TRBJ1-4 - TRBV4-2 - TGTGCCAGCAGCCAAGCCGGGAGTCTCAATGAAAAACTGTTTTTT CASSQAGSLNEKLFF
TRBJ2-7 - TRBV15 - TGTGCCACCAGCAGAGATATACTCTCCTACGAGCAGTACTTC CATSRDILSYEQYF
TRBJ2-7 - TRBV28 - TGTGCCAGCAGGGATTCGGGACCACTCTCCTACGAGCAGTACTTC CASRDSGPLSYEQYF
TRBJ2-5 many TRBV7-9 - TGTGCCAGCAGCTTAGGCCTCGGGGGAGAGGTAGAGACCCAGTACTTC CASSLGLGGEVETQYF
TRBJ2-3 - TRBV25-1 TRBD2 TGTGCCAGCAGTGAACGGGGGGATGGCACAGATACGCAGTATTTT CASSERGDGTDTQYF
TRBJ2-5 - TRBV2 - TGTGCCAGCAGTGAAAACAGACAAGAGACCCAGTACTTC CASSENRQETQYF
TRBJ2-7 - TRBV7-2 TRBD2 TGTGCCAGCAGCCACAGCGGGGTTTACTCCTACGAGCAGTACTTC CASSHSGVYSYEQYF
TRBJ2-7 - TRBV11-1 - TGTGCCAGCAGCTTAAGTTCGGCAGGTCTCAACGAGCAGTACTTC CASSLSSAGLNEQYF
TRBJ2-1 - TRBV9 TRBD2 TGTGCCAGCAGCCCAAGACTAGCGGGAGGGTACAATGAGCAGTTCTTC CASSPRLAGGYNEQFF
TRBJ2-3 - TRBV29-1 - TGCAGCACCCCCGGGAGTGGACTTAGTACGCAGTATTTT CSTPGSGLSTQYF
TRBJ2-6 - TRBV18 TRBD1 TGTGCCAGCTCACCACAATTAGGGGGCTCAGTCCTGTCTGGGGCCAACGTCCTGACTTTC CASSPQLGGSVLSGANVLTF
TRBJ1-1 - TRBV5-4 - TGTGCCAGCAGAACTGCGATGGGTACTGAAGCTTTCTTT CASRTAMGTEAFF
TRBJ2-7 - TRBV7-2 TRBD2 TGTGCCAGCAGCACGACTAGCGGGTCTTTTGAGCAGTACTTC CASSTTSGSFEQYF
TRBJ1-1 - TRBV29-1 - TGCAGCGCGGGAAGATCTGCAGGGACGGACACTGAAGCTTTCTTT CSAGRSAGTDTEAFF
TRBJ2-2 - TRBV6-5 - TGTGCCAGCAGTTACTCGGCCCCCGGAACCGGGGAGCTGTTTTTT CASSYSAPGTGELFF
TRBJ1-1 - TRBV9 - TGTGCCAGCAGCCCCCACTGGGGGAACACTGAAGCTTTCTTT CASSPHWGNTEAFF
TRBJ2-5 - TRBV7-9 TRBD2 TGTGCCAGCAGGGGAATAGCGGGAGGGCAAGAGACCCAGTACTTC CASRGIAGGQETQYF
TRBJ2-5 - TRBV7-3 - TGTGCCAGCAGCCCCAGGGGAGGGGGGCAAGAGACCCAGTACTTC CASSPRGGGQETQYF
TRBJ2-5 - TRBV7-3 TRBD1 TGTGCCAGCAGCTTGACAGGGTTGGAGGAGACCCAGTACTTC CASSLTGLEETQYF
TRBJ2-3 few TRBV7-9 - TGTGCCAGCAGCCCTCCAGCGGATAGCACAGATACGCAGTATTTT CASSPPADSTDTQYF
TRBJ1-5 - TRBV30 - TGTGCCTGGAGTGTAGGGACACATAGCAATCAGCCCCAGCATTTT CAWSVGTHSNQPQHF
TRBJ1-2 - TRBV5-5 - TGTGCCAGCAGCTTACGGGACAAAGGAAGCTATGGCTACACCTTC CASSLRDKGSYGYTF
TRBJ2-7 - TRBV7-2 - TGTGCCAGCAGCTTGTTCTACGAGCAGTACTTC CASSLFYEQYF
TRBJ1-1 - TRBV28 - TGTGCCAGCAGTTTACCTATGAACACTGAAGCTTTCTTT CASSLPMNTEAFF
TRBJ1-2 once TRBV6-1 TRBD1 TGTGCCAGCAGCACTGACAGGGGATCCAACTATGGCTACACCTTC CASSTDRGSNYGYTF
TRBJ1-4 - TRBV7-9 - TGTGCCAGCGGCCGCGGGGGCCTCCATGAAAAACTGTTTTTT CASGRGGLHEKLFF
TRBJ1-5 - TRBV4-2 - TGTGCCAGCAGCCAAGAACACGCAAATCAGCCCCAGCATTTT CASSQEHANQPQHF
TRBJ2-7 - TRBV6-5 - TGTGCCAGCAGTTACAGGTCTGAGTACGAGCAGTACTTC CASSYRSEYEQYF
TRBJ2-1 - TRBV19 - TGTGCCAGTACCATATCCGGGTACAATGAGCAGTTCTTC CASTISGYNEQFF
TRBJ2-2 - TRBV18 TRBD1 TGTGCCAGCTCACCATTGACCGGGACAGGGAATAACGGGGAGCTGTTTTTT CASSPLTGTGNNGELFF
TRBJ2-3 medium-sized TRBV4-1 TRBD1 TGCGCCAGCAGCCCCGTCGTCCCGGGACAGGGTTCAGATACGCAGTATTTT CASSPVVPGQGSDTQYF
TRBJ2-1 - TRBV7-7 TRBD2 TGTGCTAGCAGCTTAAGGCTACTAGCGGGAGGCCCTAACTCGACCAACAATGAGCAGTTCTTC CASSLRLLAGGPNSTNNEQFF
TRBJ2-2 many TRBV7-7 - TGTGCTAGCAGCTTAGACGCGGTCGGGGAGCTGTTTTTT CASSLDAVGELFF